A selection of T cell receptor beta chains follows, all from one sample in a study of OX40 agonist ivuxolimab in advanced cancers. Method: immunoSEQ multiplex PCR; TCRdb's copy keeps in-frame clones and lacks some. The repertoire holds tens of thousands of clones, with 80% as singletons. Specimen: CD4+ or CD8+ T cells sorted from blood, collected in a trial of the OX40 agonist ivuxolimab. These receptors all come from an adult with an advanced solid tumor such as melanoma, head and neck, liver or kidney cancer. CDR3s include the opening cysteine and the closing phenylalanine or tryptophan. Each record gives: clone size, V gene, J gene, D gene, CDR3 DNA, CDR3 protein. A D gene is named only where the DNA matches it firmly. Clone size is given for some rows only: seen once, a few or many times, or a class if the clone is expanded.

clone size: -; V gene: TRBV6-1; J gene: TRBJ2-3; D gene: -; CDR3 DNA: TGTGCCAGCGCCCCGGGTCCGGGGTCGGATACGCAGTATTTT; CDR3 protein: CASAPGPGSDTQYF
clone size: -; V gene: TRBV13; J gene: TRBJ1-1; D gene: -; CDR3 DNA: TGTGCCAGCAGCTTCCGGTTTAACACTGAAGCTTTCTTT; CDR3 protein: CASSFRFNTEAFF
clone size: -; V gene: TRBV5-1; J gene: TRBJ2-3; D gene: -; CDR3 DNA: TGCGCCAGCAGCTTGGCCGGGGAGGATACGCAGTATTTT; CDR3 protein: CASSLAGEDTQYF
clone size: -; V gene: TRBV11-2; J gene: TRBJ2-3; D gene: -; CDR3 DNA: TGTGCCAGCAGCTCACTCCCGGCGTCTAGTGCAGATACGCAGTATTTT; CDR3 protein: CASSSLPASSADTQYF
clone size: -; V gene: TRBV5-4; J gene: TRBJ2-1; D gene: TRBD1; CDR3 DNA: TGTGCCAGCAGCTTGGCCGGTCAGGGGGCGTACAATGAGCAGTTCTTC; CDR3 protein: CASSLAGQGAYNEQFF
clone size: few; V gene: TRBV2; J gene: TRBJ2-3; D gene: -; CDR3 DNA: TGTGCCGACTCCAAAGGACTCGCAACAGATACGCAGTATTTT; CDR3 protein: CADSKGLATDTQYF
clone size: -; V gene: TRBV5-1; J gene: TRBJ1-6; D gene: -; CDR3 DNA: TGCGCCAGCAGTAAACTGGGGGCGGAAAATTCACCCCTCCACTTT; CDR3 protein: CASSKLGAENSPLHF
clone size: -; V gene: TRBV10-3; J gene: TRBJ1-3; D gene: -; CDR3 DNA: TGTGCCATCCGGTCGGATGCGCTCTCTGGAAACACCATATATTTT; CDR3 protein: CAIRSDALSGNTIYF
clone size: -; V gene: TRBV6-1; J gene: TRBJ1-4; D gene: -; CDR3 DNA: TGTGCCAGCAGCATATATGAAAAACTGTTTTTT; CDR3 protein: CASSIYEKLFF
clone size: -; V gene: TRBV25-1; J gene: TRBJ2-3; D gene: -; CDR3 DNA: TGTGCCAGCAGTGAATGGGGAAACACAGATACGCAGTATTTT; CDR3 protein: CASSEWGNTDTQYF
clone size: medium-sized; V gene: TRBV7-8; J gene: TRBJ2-3; D gene: -; CDR3 DNA: TGTGCCAGCAGCCCCCCGCGGGAAGATACGCAGTATTTT; CDR3 protein: CASSPPREDTQYF
clone size: -; V gene: TRBV27; J gene: TRBJ2-5; D gene: TRBD1; CDR3 DNA: TGTGCCAGCAGTTTATTTGGGGACAGACCGTACCAAGAGACCCAGTACTTC; CDR3 protein: CASSLFGDRPYQETQYF
clone size: -; V gene: TRBV18; J gene: TRBJ2-1; D gene: TRBD1; CDR3 DNA: TGTGCCAGCTCAAACCAGGGGGCCGGCGGTACCTACAATGAGCAGTTCTTC; CDR3 protein: CASSNQGAGGTYNEQFF
clone size: -; V gene: TRBV5-1; J gene: TRBJ2-1; D gene: -; CDR3 DNA: TGCGCCAGCAGCCAACCGACCTGGAGCTCCTACAATGAGCAGTTCTTC; CDR3 protein: CASSQPTWSSYNEQFF
clone size: -; V gene: TRBV18; J gene: TRBJ2-1; D gene: -; CDR3 DNA: TGTGCCAGCTCACCATCCACGGGGGTGAATGAGCAGTTCTTC; CDR3 protein: CASSPSTGVNEQFF
clone size: once; V gene: TRBV5-4; J gene: TRBJ1-4; D gene: -; CDR3 DNA: TGTGCCAGCAGCTCCCCGGGATTCGGTAATGAAAAACTGTTTTTT; CDR3 protein: CASSSPGFGNEKLFF
clone size: -; V gene: TRBV5-6; J gene: TRBJ2-5; D gene: TRBD1; CDR3 DNA: TGTGCCAGCAGCAGCGGCCCGACAGGGCTTAGAGAGACCCAGTACTTC; CDR3 protein: CASSSGPTGLRETQYF
clone size: -; V gene: TRBV9; J gene: TRBJ2-2; D gene: -; CDR3 DNA: TGTGCCAACAGCGCACAGGGTGACGGGGAGCTGTTTTTT; CDR3 protein: CANSAQGDGELFF
clone size: -; V gene: TRBV4-1; J gene: TRBJ1-5; D gene: -; CDR3 DNA: TGCGCCAGCAGCCAAGATAGGGGAAATCAGCCCCAGCATTTT; CDR3 protein: CASSQDRGNQPQHF
clone size: medium-sized; V gene: TRBV11-2; J gene: TRBJ2-2; D gene: TRBD2; CDR3 DNA: TGTGCCAGCAGCTCTCAACTAGCGGGGGAAGCCGGGGAGCTGTTTTTT; CDR3 protein: CASSSQLAGEAGELFF
clone size: -; V gene: TRBV5-4; J gene: TRBJ2-6; D gene: -; CDR3 DNA: TGTGCCAGCAGTCTACTCTCTGGGGCCAACGTCCTGACTTTC; CDR3 protein: CASSLLSGANVLTF
clone size: few; V gene: TRBV29-1; J gene: TRBJ1-6; D gene: TRBD1; CDR3 DNA: TGCAGCGCCATGACAGGGAGAGGGTCACCCCTCCACTTT; CDR3 protein: CSAMTGRGSPLHF
clone size: -; V gene: TRBV10-3; J gene: TRBJ1-2; D gene: -; CDR3 DNA: TGTGCCATCAGTGTGGAATCGTCGGGTAAAGGGGGCTACACCTTC; CDR3 protein: CAISVESSGKGGYTF
clone size: -; V gene: TRBV27; J gene: TRBJ2-7; D gene: -; CDR3 DNA: TGTGCCAGCGGCGTACAGACAGGATACGAGCAGTACTTC; CDR3 protein: CASGVQTGYEQYF
clone size: -; V gene: TRBV5-1; J gene: TRBJ1-1; D gene: -; CDR3 DNA: TGCGCCAGCAGCTTGTACAGCCAGAACACTGAAGCTTTCTTT; CDR3 protein: CASSLYSQNTEAFF
clone size: -; V gene: TRBV19; J gene: TRBJ2-6; D gene: -; CDR3 DNA: TGTGCCAGTACTACGACGCGATCTGGGGCCAACGTCCTGACTTTC; CDR3 protein: CASTTTRSGANVLTF
clone size: once; V gene: TRBV5-5; J gene: TRBJ2-3; D gene: TRBD1; CDR3 DNA: TGTGCCAGCAGCAGCGGACAGGGGGCTCCGTTGGATACGCAGTATTTT; CDR3 protein: CASSSGQGAPLDTQYF
clone size: -; V gene: TRBV5-6; J gene: TRBJ2-7; D gene: -; CDR3 DNA: TGTGCCAGCAGCCCGGGACGGGCCTACGAGCAGTACTTC; CDR3 protein: CASSPGRAYEQYF
clone size: -; V gene: TRBV14; J gene: TRBJ1-6; D gene: TRBD1; CDR3 DNA: TGTGCCAGCAGCAGGGGGCCTAATTCACCCCTCCACTTT; CDR3 protein: CASSRGPNSPLHF
clone size: -; V gene: TRBV5-4; J gene: TRBJ2-3; D gene: TRBD2; CDR3 DNA: TGTGCCAGCAGCTTGGCTGCGGGGGGCACAGATACGCAGTATTTT; CDR3 protein: CASSLAAGGTDTQYF
clone size: once; V gene: TRBV9; J gene: TRBJ2-1; D gene: -; CDR3 DNA: TGTGCCAGCAGCGTCCCTAGCGCGTCCAGAGATGAGCAGTTCTTC; CDR3 protein: CASSVPSASRDEQFF
clone size: -; V gene: TRBV5-1; J gene: TRBJ2-6; D gene: -; CDR3 DNA: TGCGCCAGCAGCTTGCTCGGACTCTCTGGGGCCAACGTCCTGACTTTC; CDR3 protein: CASSLLGLSGANVLTF